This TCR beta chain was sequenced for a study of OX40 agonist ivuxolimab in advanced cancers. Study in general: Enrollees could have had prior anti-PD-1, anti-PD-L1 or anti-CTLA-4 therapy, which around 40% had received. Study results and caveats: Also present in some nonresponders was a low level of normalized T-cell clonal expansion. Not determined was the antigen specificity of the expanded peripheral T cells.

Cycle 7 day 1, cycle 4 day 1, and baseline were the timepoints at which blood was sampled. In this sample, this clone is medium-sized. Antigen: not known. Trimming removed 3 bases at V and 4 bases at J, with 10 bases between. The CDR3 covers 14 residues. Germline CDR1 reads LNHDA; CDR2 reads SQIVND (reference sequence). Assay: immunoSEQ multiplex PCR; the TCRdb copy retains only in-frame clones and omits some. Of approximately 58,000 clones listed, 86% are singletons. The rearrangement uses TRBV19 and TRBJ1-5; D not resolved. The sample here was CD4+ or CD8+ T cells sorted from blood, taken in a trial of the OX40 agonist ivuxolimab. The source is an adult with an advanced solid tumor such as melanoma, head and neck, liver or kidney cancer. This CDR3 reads CASSIQAPNQPQHF. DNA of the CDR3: TGTGCCAGTAGTATCCAGGCCCCTAATCAGCCCCAGCATTTT. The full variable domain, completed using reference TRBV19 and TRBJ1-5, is DGGITQSPKYLFRKEGQNVTLSCEQNLNHDAMYWYRQDPGQGLRLIYYSQIVNDFQKGDIAEGYSVSREKKESFPLTVTSAQKNPTAFYLCASSIQAPNQPQHFGDGTRLSIL.